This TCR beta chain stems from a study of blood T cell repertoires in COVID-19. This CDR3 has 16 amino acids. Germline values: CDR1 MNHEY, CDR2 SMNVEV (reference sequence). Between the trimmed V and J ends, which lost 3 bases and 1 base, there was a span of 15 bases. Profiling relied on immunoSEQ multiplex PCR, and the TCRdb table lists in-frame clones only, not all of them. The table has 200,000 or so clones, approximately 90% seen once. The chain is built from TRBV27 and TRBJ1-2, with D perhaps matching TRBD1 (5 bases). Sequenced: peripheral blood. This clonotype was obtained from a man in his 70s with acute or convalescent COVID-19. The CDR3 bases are TGTGCCAGCAGTTTTTATCCACAGGAATATAACTATGGCTACACCTTC. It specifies CASSFYPQEYNYGYTF.